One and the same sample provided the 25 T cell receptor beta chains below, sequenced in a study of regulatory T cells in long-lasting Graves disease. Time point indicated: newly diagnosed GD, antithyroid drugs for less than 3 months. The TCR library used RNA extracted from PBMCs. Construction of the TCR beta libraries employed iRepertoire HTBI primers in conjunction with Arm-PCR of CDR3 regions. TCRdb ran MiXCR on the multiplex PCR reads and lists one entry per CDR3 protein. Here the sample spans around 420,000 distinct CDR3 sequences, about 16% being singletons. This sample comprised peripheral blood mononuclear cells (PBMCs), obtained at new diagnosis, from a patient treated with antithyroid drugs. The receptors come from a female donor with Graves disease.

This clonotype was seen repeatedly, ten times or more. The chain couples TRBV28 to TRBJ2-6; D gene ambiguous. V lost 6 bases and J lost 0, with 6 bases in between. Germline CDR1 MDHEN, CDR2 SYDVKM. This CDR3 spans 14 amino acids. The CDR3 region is CASRRDSGANVLTF. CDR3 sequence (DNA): TGTGCCAGCAGGAGAGACTCTGGGGCCAACGTCCTGACTTTC.

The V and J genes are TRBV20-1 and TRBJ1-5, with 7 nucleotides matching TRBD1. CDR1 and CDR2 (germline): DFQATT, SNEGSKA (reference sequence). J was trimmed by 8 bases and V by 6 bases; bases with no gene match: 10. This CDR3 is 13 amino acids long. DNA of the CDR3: TGCAGTGCCTCCGCACAGGGGAATGAGCCCCAGCATTTT. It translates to CSASAQGNEPQHF.

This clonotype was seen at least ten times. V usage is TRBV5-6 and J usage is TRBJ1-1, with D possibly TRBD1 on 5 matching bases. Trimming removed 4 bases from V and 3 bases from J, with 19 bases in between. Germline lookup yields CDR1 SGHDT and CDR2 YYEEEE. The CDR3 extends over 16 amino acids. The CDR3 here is CASSPNVGRGDTEAFF. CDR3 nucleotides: TGTGCCAGCAGCCCTAACGTGGGCCGGGGGGACACTGAAGCTTTCTTT. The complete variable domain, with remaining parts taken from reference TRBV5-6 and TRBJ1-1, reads DAGVTQSPTHLIKTRGQQVTLRCSPKSGHDTVSWYQQALGQGPQFIFQYYEEEERQRGNFPDRFSGHQFPNYSSELNVNALLLGDSALYLCASSPNVGRGDTEAFFGQGTRLTVV.

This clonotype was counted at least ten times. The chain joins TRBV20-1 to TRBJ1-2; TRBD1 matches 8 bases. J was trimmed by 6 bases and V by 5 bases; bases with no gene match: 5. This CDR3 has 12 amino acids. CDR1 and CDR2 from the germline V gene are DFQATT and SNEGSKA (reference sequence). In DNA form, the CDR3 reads TGCAGTGCTTCCAGGGGGCGCGATGGCTACACCTTC. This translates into CSASRGRDGYTF.

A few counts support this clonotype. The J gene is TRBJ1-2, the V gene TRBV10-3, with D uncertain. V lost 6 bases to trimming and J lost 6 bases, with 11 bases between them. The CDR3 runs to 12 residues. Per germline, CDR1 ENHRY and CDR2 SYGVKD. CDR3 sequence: CAIRSNMDGYTF. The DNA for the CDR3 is TGTGCCATCAGAAGCAACATGGATGGCTACACCTTC.

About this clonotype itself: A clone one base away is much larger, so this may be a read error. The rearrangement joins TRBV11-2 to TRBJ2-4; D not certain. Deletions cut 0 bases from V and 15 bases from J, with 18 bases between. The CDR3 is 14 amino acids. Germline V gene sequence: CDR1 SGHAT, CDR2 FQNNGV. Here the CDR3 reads CASSLDLATAGWYF. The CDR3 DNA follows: TGTGCCAGCAGCTTAGATTTGGCTACCGCTGGATGGTACTTC.

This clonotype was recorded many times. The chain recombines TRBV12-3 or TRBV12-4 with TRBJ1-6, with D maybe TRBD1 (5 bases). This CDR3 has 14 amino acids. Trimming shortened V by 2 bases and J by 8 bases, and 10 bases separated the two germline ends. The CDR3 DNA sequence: TGTGCCAGCAGTTTAAGGGGTTTTGATTCACCCCTCCACTTT. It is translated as CASSLRGFDSPLHF.

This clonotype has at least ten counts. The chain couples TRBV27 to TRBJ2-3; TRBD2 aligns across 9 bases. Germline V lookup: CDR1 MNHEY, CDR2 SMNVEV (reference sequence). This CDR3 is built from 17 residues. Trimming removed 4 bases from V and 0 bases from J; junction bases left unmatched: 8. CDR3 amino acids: CASSSRPSGTSTDTQYF. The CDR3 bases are TGTGCCAGCAGTTCTCGCCCTAGCGGGACTAGCACAGATACGCAGTATTTT.

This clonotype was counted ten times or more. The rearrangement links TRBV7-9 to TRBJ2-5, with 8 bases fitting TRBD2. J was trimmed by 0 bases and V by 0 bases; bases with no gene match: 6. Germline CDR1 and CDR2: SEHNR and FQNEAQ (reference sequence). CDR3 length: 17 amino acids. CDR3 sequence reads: CASSLAGEREYQETQYF. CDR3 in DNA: TGTGCCAGCAGCTTAGCGGGGGAGCGGGAGTACCAAGAGACCCAGTACTTC.

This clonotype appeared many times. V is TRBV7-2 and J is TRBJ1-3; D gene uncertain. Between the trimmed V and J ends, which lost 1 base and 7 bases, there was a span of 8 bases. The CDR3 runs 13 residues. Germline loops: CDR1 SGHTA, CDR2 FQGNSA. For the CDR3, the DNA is TGTGCCAGCAGCTTAGACCCCGCCAACACCATATATTTT. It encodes CASSLDPANTIYF.

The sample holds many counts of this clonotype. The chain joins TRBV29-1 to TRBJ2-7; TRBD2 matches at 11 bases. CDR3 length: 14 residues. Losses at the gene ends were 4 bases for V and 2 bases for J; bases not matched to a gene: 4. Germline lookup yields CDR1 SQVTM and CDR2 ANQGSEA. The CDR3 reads CSVGTSGYTYEQYF. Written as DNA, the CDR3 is TGCAGCGTTGGGACTAGCGGGTATACCTACGAGCAGTACTTC.

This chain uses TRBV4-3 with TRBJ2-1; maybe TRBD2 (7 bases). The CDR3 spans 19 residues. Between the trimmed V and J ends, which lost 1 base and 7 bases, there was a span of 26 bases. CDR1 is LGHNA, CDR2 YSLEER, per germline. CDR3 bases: TGCGCCAGCAGCCAAGTTCTGTGGGGGCTAGGGGGGGCTGGGAATGAGCAGTTCTTC. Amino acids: CASSQVLWGLGGAGNEQFF.

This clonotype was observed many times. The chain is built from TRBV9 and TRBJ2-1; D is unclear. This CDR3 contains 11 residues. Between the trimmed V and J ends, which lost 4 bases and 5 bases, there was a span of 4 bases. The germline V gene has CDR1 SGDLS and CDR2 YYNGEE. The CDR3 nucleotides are TGTGCCAGCAGCTCTCACAATGAGCAGTTCTTC. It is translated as CASSSHNEQFF. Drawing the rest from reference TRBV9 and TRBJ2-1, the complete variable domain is DSGVTQTPKHLITATGQRVTLRCSPRSGDLSVYWYQQSLDQGLQFLIQYYNGEERAKGNILERFSAQQFPDLHSELNLSSLELGDSALYFCASSSHNEQFFGPGTRLTVL.

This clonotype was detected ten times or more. The CDR3 DNA sequence: TGCAGTGCTCCTCCTAACTCCTTAGCGGGGGGTGGGGAGACCCAGTACTTC. Translated: CSAPPNSLAGGGETQYF. V and J are TRBV20-1 and TRBJ2-5; the match to TRBD2 covers 10 bases. With V trimmed by 5 bases and J by 5 bases, 17 bases remained unmatched. Germline CDR1 is DFQATT and CDR2 is SNEGSKA (reference sequence). CDR3 length: 17 amino acids.

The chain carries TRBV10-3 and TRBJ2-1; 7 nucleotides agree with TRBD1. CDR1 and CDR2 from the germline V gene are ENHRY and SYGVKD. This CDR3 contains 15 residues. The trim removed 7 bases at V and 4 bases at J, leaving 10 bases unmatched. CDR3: CAIIAGTDKYNEQFF. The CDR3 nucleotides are TGTGCCATCATCGCCGGGACAGACAAATACAATGAGCAGTTCTTC.

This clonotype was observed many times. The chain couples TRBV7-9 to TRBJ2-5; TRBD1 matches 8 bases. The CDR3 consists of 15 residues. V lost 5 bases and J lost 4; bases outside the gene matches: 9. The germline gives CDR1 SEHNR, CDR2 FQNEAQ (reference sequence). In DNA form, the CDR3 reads TGTGCCAGCAGCCGCTCCCAGGGGGCAGGAGAGACCCAGTACTTC. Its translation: CASSRSQGAGETQYF.

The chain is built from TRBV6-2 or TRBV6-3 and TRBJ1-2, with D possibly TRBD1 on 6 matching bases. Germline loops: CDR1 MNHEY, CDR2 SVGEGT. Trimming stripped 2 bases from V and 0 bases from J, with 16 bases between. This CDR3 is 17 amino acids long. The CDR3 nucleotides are TGTGCCAGCAGTTACGTAGGGACAACATCAACTAACTATGGCTACACCTTC. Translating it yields CASSYVGTTSTNYGYTF.

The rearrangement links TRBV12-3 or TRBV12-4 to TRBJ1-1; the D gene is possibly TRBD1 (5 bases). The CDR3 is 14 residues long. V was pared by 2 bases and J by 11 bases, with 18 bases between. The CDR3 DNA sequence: TGTGCCAGCAGTTTACTGGGCAGGGAAAATGAGGCTTTCTTT. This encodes CASSLLGRENEAFF.

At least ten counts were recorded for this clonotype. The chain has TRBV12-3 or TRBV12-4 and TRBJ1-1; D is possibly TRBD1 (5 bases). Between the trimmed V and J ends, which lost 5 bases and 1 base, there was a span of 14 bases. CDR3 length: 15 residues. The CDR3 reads CASSTDPGANTEAFF. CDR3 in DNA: TGTGCCAGCAGTACGGACCCCGGGGCGAACACTGAAGCTTTCTTT.

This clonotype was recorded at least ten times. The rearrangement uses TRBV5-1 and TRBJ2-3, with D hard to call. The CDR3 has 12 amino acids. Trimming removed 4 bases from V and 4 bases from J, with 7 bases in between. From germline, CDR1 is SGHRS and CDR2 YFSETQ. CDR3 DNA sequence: TGCGCCAGCAGCCCAGGTTCAGATACGCAGTATTTT. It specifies CASSPGSDTQYF.

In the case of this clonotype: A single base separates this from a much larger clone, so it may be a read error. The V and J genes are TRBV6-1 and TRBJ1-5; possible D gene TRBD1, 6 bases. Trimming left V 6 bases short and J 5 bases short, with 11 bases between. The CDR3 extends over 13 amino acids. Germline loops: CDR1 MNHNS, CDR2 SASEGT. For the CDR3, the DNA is TGTGCCAGCAGCGTATACAGGGATCAGCCCCAGCATTTT. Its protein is CASSVYRDQPQHF.

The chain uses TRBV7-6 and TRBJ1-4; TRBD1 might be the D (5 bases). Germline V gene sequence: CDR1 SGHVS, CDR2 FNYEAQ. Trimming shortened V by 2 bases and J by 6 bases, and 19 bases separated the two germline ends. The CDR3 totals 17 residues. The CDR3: CASSLNPRPRGDEKLFF. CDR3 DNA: TGTGCCAGCAGCTTAAACCCCAGGCCCAGAGGGGATGAAAAACTGTTTTTT. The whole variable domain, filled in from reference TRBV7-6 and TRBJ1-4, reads GAGVSQSPRYKVTKRGQDVALRCDPISGHVSLYWYRQALGQGPEFLTYFNYEAQQDKSGLPNDRFSAERPEGSISTLTIQRTEQRDSAMYRCASSLNPRPRGDEKLFFGSGTQLSVL.

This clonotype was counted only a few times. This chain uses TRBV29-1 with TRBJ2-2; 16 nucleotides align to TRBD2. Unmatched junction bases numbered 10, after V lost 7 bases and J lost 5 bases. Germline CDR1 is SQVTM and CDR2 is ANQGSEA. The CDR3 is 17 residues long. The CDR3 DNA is TGCAGCGCCCCCGGGACTAGCGGGGGGGCTCATACCGGGGAGCTGTTTTTT. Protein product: CSAPGTSGGAHTGELFF.

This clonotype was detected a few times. This chain's CDR3 is CASSPTDYSGNTIYF. The CDR3 bases are TGTGCCAGCAGCCCAACAGACTACTCTGGAAACACCATATATTTT. The chain has TRBV12-3 or TRBV12-4 and TRBJ1-3; D not resolved. The CDR3 length is 15 residues. Trimming stripped 6 bases from V and 0 bases from J, with 12 bases between.

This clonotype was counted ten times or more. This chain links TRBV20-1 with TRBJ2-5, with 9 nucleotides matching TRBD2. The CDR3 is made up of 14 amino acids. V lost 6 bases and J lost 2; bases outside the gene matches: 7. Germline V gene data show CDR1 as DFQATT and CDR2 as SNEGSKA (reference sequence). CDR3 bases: TGCAGTGCCGATGGGCGGGGGGGACAAGAGACCCAGTACTTC. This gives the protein CSADGRGGQETQYF.